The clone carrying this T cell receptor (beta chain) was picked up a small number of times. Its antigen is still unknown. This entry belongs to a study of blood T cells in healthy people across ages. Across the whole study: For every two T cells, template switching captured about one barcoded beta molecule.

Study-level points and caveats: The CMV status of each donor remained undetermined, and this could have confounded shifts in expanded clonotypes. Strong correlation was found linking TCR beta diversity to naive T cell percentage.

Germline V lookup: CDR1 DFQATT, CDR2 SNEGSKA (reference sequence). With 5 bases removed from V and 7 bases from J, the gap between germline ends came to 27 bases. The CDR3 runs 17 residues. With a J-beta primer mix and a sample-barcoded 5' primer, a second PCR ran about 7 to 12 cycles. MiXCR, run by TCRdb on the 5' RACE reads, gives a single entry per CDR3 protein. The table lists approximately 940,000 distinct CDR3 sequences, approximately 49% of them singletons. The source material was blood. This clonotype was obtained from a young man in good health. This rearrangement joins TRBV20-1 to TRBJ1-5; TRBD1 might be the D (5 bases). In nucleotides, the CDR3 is TGCAGTGCTGTCCAGCACCTACTCACGGGGGACGGGCAGCCCCAGCATTTT. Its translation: CSAVQHLLTGDGQPQHF.